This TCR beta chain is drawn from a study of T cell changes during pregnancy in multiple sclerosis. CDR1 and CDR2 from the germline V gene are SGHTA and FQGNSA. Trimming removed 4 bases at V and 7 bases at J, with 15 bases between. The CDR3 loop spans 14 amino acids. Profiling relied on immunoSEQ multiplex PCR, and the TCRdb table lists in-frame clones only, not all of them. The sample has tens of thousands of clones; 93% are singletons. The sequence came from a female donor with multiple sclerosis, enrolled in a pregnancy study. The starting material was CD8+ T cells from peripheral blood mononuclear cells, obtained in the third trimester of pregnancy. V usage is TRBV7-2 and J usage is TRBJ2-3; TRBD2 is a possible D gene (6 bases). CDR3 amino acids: CASSSPAGSHTQYF. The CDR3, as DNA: TGTGCCAGCAGCTCACCGGCGGGATCGCATACGCAGTATTTT.